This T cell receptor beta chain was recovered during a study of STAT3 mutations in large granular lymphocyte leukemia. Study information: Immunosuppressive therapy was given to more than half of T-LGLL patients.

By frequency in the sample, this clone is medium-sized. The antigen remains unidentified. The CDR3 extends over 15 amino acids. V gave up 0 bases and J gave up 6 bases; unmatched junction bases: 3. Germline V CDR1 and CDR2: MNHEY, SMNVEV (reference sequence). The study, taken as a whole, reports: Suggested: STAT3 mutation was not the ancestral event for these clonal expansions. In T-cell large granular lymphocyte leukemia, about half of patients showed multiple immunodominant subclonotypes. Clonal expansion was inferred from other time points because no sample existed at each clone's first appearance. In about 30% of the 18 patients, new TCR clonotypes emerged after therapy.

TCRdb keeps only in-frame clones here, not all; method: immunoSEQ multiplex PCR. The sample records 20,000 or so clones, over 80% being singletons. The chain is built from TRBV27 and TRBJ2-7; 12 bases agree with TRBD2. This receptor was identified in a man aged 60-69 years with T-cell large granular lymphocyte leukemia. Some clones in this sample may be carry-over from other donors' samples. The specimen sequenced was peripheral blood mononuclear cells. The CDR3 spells CASSLSTSGSGEQYF. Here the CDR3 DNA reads TGTGCCAGCAGTTTATCGACTAGCGGGAGTGGCGAGCAGTACTTC.